Below are 11 T cell receptor beta chains sequenced from a single sample in a study of T cell responses to AZD1222 COVID-19 vaccine. The table came from immunoSEQ multiplex PCR; TCRdb's copy has only in-frame clones and leaves some out. The data contain 100,000 or so clones, approximately 91% of them singletons. The sequencing here drew on peripheral blood, taken on day 0 of AZD1222 vaccination. The origin of the receptors is an adult in good health.

This chain joins TRBV6-5 and TRBJ1-6; TRBD1 aligns across 9 bases. Germline-derived CDR1 and CDR2 are MNHEY and SVGAGI. This CDR3 has 15 residues. V lost 2 bases and J lost 4; bases outside the gene matches: 0. As DNA, the CDR3 is TGTGCCAGCAGTTACGACAGGGGGTATAATTCACCCCTCCACTTT. It specifies CASSYDRGYNSPLHF.

This chain joins TRBV6-1 and TRBJ2-3; D might be TRBD1 (5 bases). The CDR3 length is 14 residues. Trimming removed 1 base at V and 4 bases at J, with 9 bases between. The germline gives CDR1 MNHNS, CDR2 SASEGT. The CDR3 DNA sequence: TGTGCCAGCAGTGAAGGGCAGGGCGCAGATACGCAGTATTTT. This gives the protein CASSEGQGADTQYF.

This sequence joins TRBV11-3 and TRBJ1-2, with 9 bases matching TRBD1. With 4 bases clipped from V and 4 bases from J, the junction kept 10 bases outside the gene matches. CDR1 and CDR2 from the germline V gene are SGHNT and YENEEA. This CDR3 region has 16 residues. The CDR3 nucleotides read TGTGCCAGCAGCTCCGGGACAGGGTTGACAAGCTATGGCTACACCTTC. It encodes CASSSGTGLTSYGYTF.

The chain couples TRBV7-9 to TRBJ2-3; 8 positions agree with TRBD2. The V gene's germline CDR1 is SEHNR and CDR2 FQNEAQ (reference sequence). CDR3 length: 16 amino acids. Germline trimming cut 5 bases from V and 0 bases from J; bases unmatched to any gene: 7. CDR3 residues: CASSAPGGGSTDTQYF. The DNA of the CDR3 is TGTGCCAGCAGCGCCCCGGGGGGGGGTAGCACAGATACGCAGTATTTT.

V usage is TRBV18 and J usage is TRBJ1-4, with D unclear. V was shortened by 3 bases and J by 5 bases, with 10 bases between the two germline ends. The CDR3 is made up of 14 amino acids. The V gene's germline CDR1 is KGHSH and CDR2 LQKENI. Here the CDR3 reads CASSPRPQNEKLFF. In DNA, the CDR3 is TGTGCCAGCTCACCCCGGCCCCAGAATGAAAAACTGTTTTTT.

This clone occurred once. The DNA of the CDR3 is TGTGCCATCATGGGACAGGGCGAGGAGACCCAGTACTTC. Protein: CAIMGQGEETQYF. This chain joins TRBV10-3 and TRBJ2-5; 9 bases are a match to TRBD1. The germline V gene encodes CDR1 ENHRY and CDR2 SYGVKD. Losses at the gene ends were 7 bases for V and 5 bases for J; bases not matched to a gene: 5. The CDR3 totals 13 residues.

The chain joins TRBV10-3 to TRBJ1-1; D perhaps matches TRBD1 (5 bases). The CDR3 sequence is 13 residues long. V shed 4 bases and J shed 5 bases, with 11 bases lying between them. Germline-derived CDR1 and CDR2 are ENHRY and SYGVKD. CDR3 in DNA: TGTGCCATCAGTGGGGGACTGAGGACTGAAGCTTTCTTT. It yields the protein CAISGGLRTEAFF.

The chain couples TRBV5-1 to TRBJ1-1, with D possibly matching TRBD1 (6 bases). V shed 0 bases and J shed 4 bases, with 16 bases lying between them. The germline V gene has CDR1 SGHRS and CDR2 YFSETQ. The CDR3 has 16 amino acids. The CDR3 loop reads CASSLGAGGAGTEAFF. Written as DNA, the CDR3 is TGCGCCAGCAGCTTGGGTGCGGGGGGCGCGGGCACTGAAGCTTTCTTT.

This clone was found once. The rearrangement uses TRBV7-9 and TRBJ2-3; TRBD1 matches at 10 bases. V lost 10 bases, J lost 7 bases, and 11 bases stayed unmatched. The CDR3 extends over 14 amino acids. The germline gives CDR1 SEHNR, CDR2 FQNEAQ (reference sequence). Here the CDR3 DNA reads TGTGCCATTCGGGAGGGACAGGGGAAAAATACGCAGTATTTT. Its translation: CAIREGQGKNTQYF.

The chain joins TRBV4-2 to TRBJ2-1, with 7 nucleotides matching TRBD2. This CDR3 contains 16 residues. The V and J ends lost 2 bases and 4 bases, in that order; junction bases with no gene match: 8. From germline, CDR1 is LGHNA and CDR2 YNFKEQ. The CDR3 here is CASSQPSGNRYNEQFF. CDR3 in DNA: TGTGCCAGCAGCCAACCGAGCGGGAATCGGTACAATGAGCAGTTCTTC.

The chain recombines TRBV10-3 with TRBJ1-6, with D perhaps matching TRBD1 (5 bases). Germline loops: CDR1 ENHRY, CDR2 SYGVKD. Trimming pared 3 bases from V and 7 bases from J, leaving 13 bases between. There are 15 residues in the CDR3. The CDR3 nucleotides are TGTGCCATCAGTGACCCGGGGACGGGGAATTCACCCCTCCACTTT. Its translation is CAISDPGTGNSPLHF.